A single sample gave rise to the 18 T cell receptor beta chains below, sequenced in a study of blood T cell repertoires in COVID-19. Clones were read by immunoSEQ multiplex PCR, and TCRdb kept only the in-frame ones, dropping some. Counted here are roughly 200,000 clones, about 86% occurring once; the ten biggest clones make up about 6%. The sequenced material came from peripheral blood. Receptor source: a man between 60 and 75 years old who had recovered from COVID-19.

This chain uses TRBV19 with TRBJ2-3, with TRBD2 identical over 8 bases. The CDR3 has 13 residues. V shed 7 bases and J 5 bases; nucleotides not matched to a gene: 5. Germline V gene sequence: CDR1 LNHDA, CDR2 SQIVND (reference sequence). CDR3 coding DNA: TGTGCCAGTACTCGGGGGGGCTTAGATACGCAGTATTTT. It is translated as CASTRGGLDTQYF.

This chain connects TRBV5-5 to TRBJ1-1; D is possibly TRBD1 (5 bases). The CDR3 extends over 12 amino acids. V lost 0 bases and J 7 bases, leaving 7 bases between the germline ends. Germline V gene sequence: CDR1 SGHKS, CDR2 YYEKEE (reference sequence). CDR3 coding DNA: TGTGCCAGCAGCTTGGTGGGGGGTGAAGCTTTCTTT. Translating it yields CASSLVGGEAFF.

The chain is built from TRBV7-9 and TRBJ2-2, with TRBD1 as a possible D gene (5 bases). The CDR3 is 13 amino acids. CDR1 is SEHNR, CDR2 FQNEAQ, per germline (reference sequence). The germline V and J ends were trimmed by 7 bases and 2 bases, with 8 bases remaining between them. The CDR3 DNA sequence: TGTGCCAGCAACCAGGGAAACACCGGGGAGCTGTTTTTT. Amino acid sequence: CASNQGNTGELFF.

The CDR3 protein is CASSLAGGQGETQYF. In nucleotides, the CDR3 is TGTGCCAGCAGCTTGGCGGGGGGGCAAGGAGAGACCCAGTACTTC. The chain couples TRBV7-2 to TRBJ2-5, with 9 nucleotides matching TRBD2. Germline V gene lookup returns CDR1 SGHTA and CDR2 FQGNSA. Trimming took 3 bases from V and 4 from J; bases not matched to a gene: 6. The CDR3 sequence is 15 residues long.

This clone is judged medium-sized (0.01 to 0.1%). In DNA form, the CDR3 reads TGTGCCAGTAGGCGCGGGACAGGGCTGGACGAGCAGTACTTC. This codes for CASRRGTGLDEQYF. The chain links TRBV19 to TRBJ2-7; 9 nucleotides agree with TRBD1. The CDR3 sequence is 14 residues long. The V and J ends lost 6 bases and 5 bases, in that order; junction bases with no gene match: 8. Germline values: CDR1 LNHDA, CDR2 SQIVND (reference sequence). Based on the CDR3 plus reference TRBV19 and TRBJ2-7, the full variable domain is DGGITQSPKYLFRKEGQNVTLSCEQNLNHDAMYWYRQDPGQGLRLIYYSQIVNDFQKGDIAEGYSVSREKKESFPLTVTSAQKNPTAFYLCASRRGTGLDEQYFGPGTRLTVT.

The V and J genes are TRBV7-8 and TRBJ1-3; D is ambiguous. Trimming took 5 bases from V and 0 from J, leaving 17 bases between them. This CDR3 has 17 amino acids. Germline assignment: CDR1 SGHVS and CDR2 FQNEAQ. CDR3: CASSLISNFFSGNTIYF. The CDR3 DNA reads as TGTGCCAGCAGCCTTATATCTAACTTCTTCTCTGGAAACACCATATATTTT. The full variable domain, rest sourced from reference TRBV7-8 and TRBJ1-3, is GAGVSQSPRYKVAKRGQDVALRCDPISGHVSLFWYQQALGQGPEFLTYFQNEAQLDKSGLPSDRFFAERPEGSVSTLKIQRTQQEDSAVYLCASSLISNFFSGNTIYFGEGSWLTVV.

J is TRBJ1-5 and V is TRBV7-9; the D is unclear. This CDR3 is built from 16 residues. Germline V gene data show CDR1 as SEHNR and CDR2 as FQNEAQ (reference sequence). V was shortened by 1 base and J by 6 bases, with 16 bases between the two germline ends. In DNA form, the CDR3 reads TGTGCCAGCAGCTTAGGGGCGGGGAAGAAGGGTCAGCCCCAGCATTTT. This gives the protein CASSLGAGKKGQPQHF.

The chain carries TRBV4-1 and TRBJ2-5, with D perhaps matching TRBD2 (6 bases). V lost 4 bases, J lost 5 bases, and 14 bases lay in between. Per the germline V gene, CDR1 is MGHRA and CDR2 is YSYEKL. The CDR3 extends over 14 amino acids. DNA for the CDR3: TGCGCCAGCAGCCCCCGGGGACGGGAGGAGACCCAGTACTTC. It codes for CASSPRGREETQYF.

J is TRBJ2-7 and V is TRBV12-3 or TRBV12-4; tentative D call: TRBD1 (6 bases). CDR3 length equals 13 residues. The V gene lost 2 bases and the J gene lost 7 bases, with 12 bases spanning the gap. CDR3 sequence: CASSLRSQGEQYF. CDR3 coding DNA: TGTGCCAGCAGTTTAAGGTCCCAGGGGGAGCAGTACTTC.

The chain joins TRBV7-9 to TRBJ1-1; 8 positions agree with TRBD1. Germline CDR1 SEHNR, CDR2 FQNEAQ (reference sequence). V lost 5 bases and J lost 1; bases outside the gene matches: 3. The CDR3 is 14 residues long. The CDR3 reads CASSPGGRNTEAFF. DNA of the CDR3: TGTGCCAGCAGCCCAGGGGGCAGGAACACTGAAGCTTTCTTT. The entire variable domain, with the rest obtained from reference TRBV7-9 and TRBJ1-1, is as follows: DTGVSQNPRHKITKRGQNVTFRCDPISEHNRLYWYRQTLGQGPEFLTYFQNEAQLEKSRLLSDRFSAERPKGSFSTLEIQRTEQGDSAMYLCASSPGGRNTEAFFGQGTRLTVV.

Details on this clone: Other DNA sequences in this sample translate to the same CDR3. This chain uses TRBV11-3 with TRBJ2-1; TRBD1 aligns across 7 bases. The V segment lost 0 bases and the J segment 4 bases; nucleotides outside the gene matches: 3. Germline-derived CDR1 and CDR2 are SGHNT and YENEEA. This CDR3 region has 15 residues. The CDR3 here is CASSLDGTDYNEQFF. DNA of the CDR3: TGTGCCAGCAGCTTAGACGGGACAGATTACAATGAGCAGTTCTTC.

This clone was picked up one time. The gene calls are TRBV5-4 and TRBJ2-1; 9 bases line up with TRBD2. The CDR3 runs 16 residues. Germline CDR1 SGHNT, CDR2 YYREEE (reference sequence). Trimming took 0 bases from V and 0 from J; bases not matched to a gene: 1. This CDR3 reads CASSLGLADSYNEQFF. The CDR3 nucleotides read TGTGCCAGCAGCTTGGGACTAGCGGACTCCTACAATGAGCAGTTCTTC.

The J gene is TRBJ1-1, the V gene TRBV5-1; no definite D call. Deletions cut 4 bases from V and 1 base from J, with 11 bases between. Germline V lookup: CDR1 SGHRS, CDR2 YFSETQ. This CDR3 comprises 14 residues. This chain's CDR3 is CASSLVPGNTEAFF. CDR3 DNA: TGCGCCAGCAGCCTCGTCCCGGGGAACACTGAAGCTTTCTTT.

This chain's CDR3 is CASSPPRGQETQYF. The DNA for the CDR3 is TGTGCCAGCTCACCACCGAGGGGGCAAGAGACCCAGTACTTC. The chain joins TRBV18 to TRBJ2-5, with D possibly matching TRBD1 (6 bases). There are 14 residues in the CDR3. With 0 bases removed from V and 2 bases from J, the gap between germline ends came to 7 bases. Germline CDR1 is KGHSH and CDR2 is LQKENI.

The chain carries TRBV29-1 and TRBJ1-1, with 8 nucleotides matching TRBD1. The CDR3 runs 15 residues. V was pared by 6 bases and J by 0 bases, with 9 bases of the junction left unmatched. Per germline, CDR1 SQVTM and CDR2 ANQGSEA. CDR3 sequence reads: CSVSTGGGMNTEAFF. CDR3 coding DNA: TGCAGCGTGTCAACAGGGGGGGGAATGAACACTGAAGCTTTCTTT.

The chain recombines TRBV11-2 with TRBJ1-2, with 8 bases aligning to TRBD1. With V trimmed by 0 bases and J by 4 bases, 4 bases remained unmatched. Germline V gene lookup returns CDR1 SGHAT and CDR2 FQNNGV. The CDR3 is made up of 15 amino acids. CDR3: CASSLEGTGTYGYTF. CDR3 coding DNA: TGTGCCAGCAGCTTAGAGGGGACAGGAACCTATGGCTACACCTTC.

The chain joins TRBV28 to TRBJ2-7; D not resolved. The CDR3 is 18 amino acids. CDR1 and CDR2 (germline): MDHEN, SYDVKM. Trimming stripped 2 bases from V and 0 bases from J, with 20 bases between. The CDR3 nucleotides are TGTGCCAGCAGTTTACGGTTGGGCAGGCCATCGAGCTCCTACGAGCAGTACTTC. It yields the protein CASSLRLGRPSSSYEQYF.

This clone was recorded only once. Mismatch with germline at one junction end may stem from a read error. The V and J genes are TRBV3-1 (or the pseudogene TRBV3-2) and TRBJ2-2, with D maybe TRBD1 (5 bases). Germline V gene sequence: CDR1 LGHDT, CDR2 YNNKEL (reference sequence). This CDR3 is built from 16 residues. CDR3 amino acids: CASSQTMSGNAGELFF. The CDR3 DNA follows: TGTGCCAGCAGCCAAACCATGTCAGGGAACGCCGGGGAGCTGTTTTTT.